This note documents a single TCR beta chain sequence. This clone came up once. The antigen it binds to is not known. Base qualities are not recorded, but no much larger clone differs from it by a single base. This entry comes from a study of blood T cell repertoires in COVID-19 (dated by TCRdb to the early 2020s). In terms of the full investigation: Samples covering the acute and convalescent phases of COVID-19 were provided by collaborators in the United States, Italy and Spain. The prospective study material was composed of cDNA or gDNA derived from T cells, B-cell-depleted T cells, or PBMCs. Subjects who had been exposed to COVID-19, were actively infected with it, or had recovered from it provided the deeply sampled blood TCRbeta repertoires that made up the dataset. The repertoires were released in a freely available public database meant as a resource for research on the immune response to SARS-CoV-2. Samples were obtained from the ongoing ImmuneRACE study (first 160 participants) and from about 1,300 subjects provided by 6 global collaborators. Nearly every sample came with metadata listing a de-identified subject ID, COVID-19 status, age in years and sex. HLA class I and class II types, where available, came from metadata supplied by the sample provider rather than from assay-based typing.

Participants in the prospective study were aged about 18 to 100 years, lived in some 24 United States geographic areas, and enrolled through a virtual design. In the prospective study, participants were assigned to cohorts based on the clinical history participants reported in a screening survey and a study questionnaire. ImmuneRACE Cohort 3 recovered participants were defined by two consecutive negative NP/OP PCR tests, healthcare professional clearance, or symptom resolution. Mobile phlebotomists in the prospective study collected whole blood, serum and a nasopharyngeal or oropharyngeal swab from every participant. Participants in the prospective study had the option to provide additional blood draws and questionnaires over a roughly two-month period. Prospective study blood samples were shipped either frozen or at room temperature before DNA extraction. TCRbeta CDR3 regions were amplified from genomic DNA by means of the immunoSEQ Assay, a bias-controlled multiplex PCR. The study's processing was this. The number of nucleated cells in each sample was estimated by amplification of reference gene primers within the assay. Sequence reads were collapsed and filtered to measure the absolute abundance of every unique TCRbeta CDR3 rearrangement. Productive Simpson clonality was computed per sample as the square root of Simpson's diversity index over productive rearrangements. Drawn from immuneACCESS, this table holds only the in-frame rearrangements with V and J called that TCRdb kept. Clones are partly lost; checked studies trace under half to an unresolved V gene and leave the rest unexplained. V, J and clone size reflect that table, while D and trimming were determined from the DNA. This sample lists about 250,000 clones; about nine tenths were detected once. The ten largest clones take up 15% to 19% of the sample.

Study-wide conclusions, independent of this receptor: Clinical and demographic metadata were provided uncurated, with the amount varying by source and participant.

Sequences were obtained from PBMCs or T cells enriched from blood (not recorded which). This receptor was taken from a man aged 18 to 30 who had recovered from COVID-19.

The CDR3 sequence is CASSPGTSASSYNEQFF. Read as DNA, the sequence is TGTGCCAGCAGCCCAGGGACTAGCGCGAGCTCCTACAATGAGCAGTTCTTC. The rearrangement combines TRBV7-3 with TRBJ2-1; 10 middle bases align to TRBD2. Taken from cysteine to phenylalanine, the CDR3 has 17 residues. Only CDR3 DNA is held: 51 bases, read in frame from base 1. V trim: 5 bases; J trim: 0 bases; unmatched bases: 7. CDR1 and CDR2 are read off the germline V gene as SGHTA and FQGTGA.